This TCR beta chain was found in a study of Graves' ophthalmopathy and Graves' hyperthyroidism. For the study at large: Sampling took place at initial diagnosis, with peripheral blood obtained before any treatment.

Findings and limits, study-wide: Ophthalmopathy versus stable hyperthyroidism: 13-signature model gave roughly 88% sensitivity, 75% to 83% specificity.

TCR beta CDR3 amplification used RNA transcripts. RT-PCR with HTBI primers came first, then second-round multiplex PCR. TCRdb reprocessed the multiplex PCR reads via MiXCR and lists one record per CDR3 protein. Of approximately 640,000 distinct CDR3 sequences listed, over 40% were seen once; the top ten hold more than 3%. This clonotype was seen at least ten times. Its specificity is not known. The CDR3 length is 15 residues. Germline assignment: CDR1 SQVTM and CDR2 ANQGSEA. J lost 4 bases, V lost 7 bases, and 9 bases had no gene match. This clonotype was sampled from an adult man with Graves' ophthalmopathy. The V call is TRBV29-1, the J call TRBJ2-2, with TRBD1 identical over 10 bases. Sequencing was done on a sample of peripheral blood. CDR3 sequence (DNA): TGCAGCGCAAGCTACAGGGACAGGGGCACCGGGGAGCTGTTTTTT. Encoded protein: CSASYRDRGTGELFF.